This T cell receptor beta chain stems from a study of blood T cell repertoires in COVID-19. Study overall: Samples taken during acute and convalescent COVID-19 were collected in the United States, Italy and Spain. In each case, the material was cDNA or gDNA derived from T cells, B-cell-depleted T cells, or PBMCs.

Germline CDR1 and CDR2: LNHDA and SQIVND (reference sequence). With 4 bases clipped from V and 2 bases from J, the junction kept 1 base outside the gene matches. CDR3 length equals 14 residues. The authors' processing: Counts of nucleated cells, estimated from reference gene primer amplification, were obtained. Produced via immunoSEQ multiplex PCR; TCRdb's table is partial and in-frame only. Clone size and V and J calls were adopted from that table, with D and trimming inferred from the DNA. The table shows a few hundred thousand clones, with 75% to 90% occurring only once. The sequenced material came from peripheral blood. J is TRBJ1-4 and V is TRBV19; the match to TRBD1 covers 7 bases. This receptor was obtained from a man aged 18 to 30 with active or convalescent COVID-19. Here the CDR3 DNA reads TGTGCCAGTAGTACACAGGGGACTAATGAAAAACTGTTTTTT. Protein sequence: CASSTQGTNEKLFF.